The 19 T cell receptor beta chains below all came from one sample that was sequenced in a study of vaccination effects on CD4 cells after COVID-19. Cultured cells yielded isolated CD4+ T cells after around 10 days. Between March and December 2020, the person had a SARS-CoV-2 infection that PCR confirmed. Each participant was given two doses of one vaccine (BNT162b2 or mRNA-1273). These TCRs' antigens remain unknown. Libraries were prepared by immunoSEQ multiplex PCR; TCRdb keeps only in-frame clonotypes and omits some of them. Among 40,000 to 45,000 clones listed, approximately 82% were seen once. The material was CD4+ T cells from PBMCs cultured without peptide, obtained after COVID-19 vaccination. These receptors came from a human donor who had a prior SARS-CoV-2 infection.

The V gene is TRBV5-1, the J gene TRBJ2-1; D remains unclear. Trimming removed 1 base at V and 7 bases at J, with 12 bases between. CDR1 is SGHRS and CDR2 is YFSETQ in the germline V gene. This CDR3 has 14 residues. The CDR3 reads CASSLIAPPNEQFF. The DNA for the CDR3 is TGCGCCAGCAGCTTGATAGCCCCCCCGAATGAGCAGTTCTTC. The full variable domain, its missing parts supplied by reference TRBV5-1 and TRBJ2-1, is KAGVTQTPRYLIKTRGQQVTLSCSPISGHRSVSWYQQTPGQGLQFLFEYFSETQRNKGNFPGRFSGRQFSNSRSEMNVSTLELGDSALYLCASSLIAPPNEQFFGPGTRLTVL.

V is TRBV6-5 and J is TRBJ2-7; D not resolved. This CDR3 region has 13 residues. Trimming stripped 6 bases from V and 4 bases from J, with 13 bases between. The germline CDR1 and CDR2 sequences are MNHEY and SVGAGI. The CDR3 is CASRAPSRYEQYF. The CDR3 DNA reads TGTGCCAGCAGGGCACCGTCACGATACGAGCAGTACTTC.

V and J are TRBV6-2 or TRBV6-3 and TRBJ1-2; no firm D call. V lost 2 bases to trimming and J lost 4 bases, with 5 bases between them. This CDR3 is built from 12 residues. Germline loops: CDR1 MNHEY, CDR2 SVGEGT. The CDR3 loop reads CASSYGSYGYTF. CDR3 coding DNA: TGTGCCAGCAGTTACGGCAGCTATGGCTACACCTTC.

This chain joins TRBV6-5 and TRBJ1-6; 7 nucleotides line up with TRBD1. Germline V CDR1 and CDR2: MNHEY, SVGAGI. J gave up 11 bases and V 4 bases, and 14 bases lay outside the gene matches. The length of the CDR3 is 16 residues. Here the CDR3 DNA reads TGTGCCAGCAGTTTGGACAGGCCTATAATTGGAACACCCCTCCACTTT. Encoded protein: CASSLDRPIIGTPLHF.

The chain couples TRBV10-3 to TRBJ2-4; D is possibly TRBD1 or TRBD2 (6 bases each). This CDR3 has 15 residues. The germline gives CDR1 ENHRY, CDR2 SYGVKD. Deletions cut 10 bases from V and 6 bases from J, with 22 bases between. The CDR3 here is CATRAQGGSLNIQYF. In DNA form, the CDR3 reads TGTGCCACGCGGGCTCAAGGGGGGTCTTTAAACATTCAGTACTTC.

This clone was detected only once. The chain is built from TRBV27 and TRBJ2-5; TRBD2 matches 8 bases. Germline loops: CDR1 MNHEY, CDR2 SMNVEV (reference sequence). CDR3 length: 16 amino acids. With 5 bases clipped from V and 6 bases from J, the junction kept 14 bases outside the gene matches. The CDR3 DNA reads TGTGCCAGCAGTCCTCTAGCGGGCGGAGGAATGAAGACCCAGTACTTC. It specifies CASSPLAGGGMKTQYF.

The V gene is TRBV6-2 or TRBV6-3, the J gene TRBJ2-2; possible D gene TRBD1, 6 bases. The V gene lost 5 bases and the J gene lost 7 bases, with 11 bases spanning the gap. Germline CDR1 MNHEY, CDR2 SVGEGT. The CDR3 runs 13 residues. The CDR3 is CASSPQGIGELFF. CDR3 DNA: TGTGCCAGCAGTCCACAGGGAATCGGGGAGCTGTTTTTT.

The rearrangement links TRBV11-2 to TRBJ2-1, with 7 bases lining up with TRBD2. Germline lookup yields CDR1 SGHAT and CDR2 FQNNGV. The CDR3 is made up of 13 amino acids. The junction had 5 bases not matched to a gene; V was cut back by 4 bases and J by 8 bases. The CDR3 region is CASSWASGHEQFF. CDR3 bases: TGTGCCAGCAGCTGGGCTAGCGGCCATGAGCAGTTCTTC.

This clone was observed once. J is TRBJ1-2 and V is TRBV12-3 or TRBV12-4, with D unresolved. V was cut by 5 bases and J by 0 bases, with 4 bases left in between. The CDR3 totals 12 residues. CDR3 amino acids: CASSTTNYGYTF. CDR3 in DNA: TGTGCCAGCAGTACTACTAACTATGGCTACACCTTC.

The rearrangement links TRBV9 to TRBJ2-2; D tentatively reads TRBD1 or TRBD2 (7 bases each). Trimming pared 4 bases from V and 1 base from J, leaving 17 bases between. The CDR3 loop spans 17 amino acids. Germline V gene data show CDR1 as SGDLS and CDR2 as YYNGEE. The CDR3 protein is CASSQGGGDRNTGELFF. Here the CDR3 DNA reads TGTGCCAGCAGCCAGGGGGGGGGCGATCGGAACACCGGGGAGCTGTTTTTT.

The genes are TRBV20-1 and TRBJ1-5; D is perhaps TRBD1 (6 bases). Germline-derived CDR1 and CDR2 are DFQATT and SNEGSKA (reference sequence). The CDR3 extends over 13 amino acids. V was shortened by 3 bases and J by 7 bases, with 13 bases between the two germline ends. The CDR3 coding sequence is TGCAGTGCTAGTCCGGGGGGGCGGCAGCCCCAGCATTTT. Amino acids: CSASPGGRQPQHF.

This clone showed up just once. The chain joins TRBV5-1 to TRBJ2-3; D possibly corresponds to TRBD1 (5 bases). Germline lookup yields CDR1 SGHRS and CDR2 YFSETQ. V was trimmed by 0 bases and J by 3 bases, leaving 11 bases between them. CDR3 size: 15 residues. The CDR3 region is CASSLGLGRTDTQYF. The CDR3 DNA reads as TGCGCCAGCAGCTTGGGTTTGGGGCGAACAGATACGCAGTATTTT.

The CDR3 DNA is TGTGCCAGCAGTGTAGCGGGAGGCGCCACAGATACGCAGTATTTT. The encoded protein is CASSVAGGATDTQYF. This rearrangement joins TRBV6-4 to TRBJ2-3, with 10 bases matching TRBD2. The germline CDR1 and CDR2 sequences are MRHNA and SNTAGT. J was trimmed by 2 bases and V by 4 bases; bases with no gene match: 3. This CDR3 has 15 residues.

The chain carries TRBV6-2 or TRBV6-3 and TRBJ1-2, with D uncertain. The V gene lost 6 bases and the J gene lost 7 bases, with 18 bases spanning the gap. The CDR3 is made up of 14 amino acids. Germline V gene data show CDR1 as MNHEY and CDR2 as SVGEGT. The CDR3 DNA sequence: TGTGCCAGCAGCCGAAGCACAGTAACCCCTGGCTACACCTTC. Translation: CASSRSTVTPGYTF.

The chain couples TRBV12-3 or TRBV12-4 to TRBJ1-1; D gene unclear. The CDR3 has 13 residues. Trimming removed 0 bases at V and 4 bases at J, with 6 bases between. CDR3 bases: TGTGCCAGCAGTTTAGCAGTTGTCACTGAAGCTTTCTTT. Translation gives CASSLAVVTEAFF.

This clone was observed a handful of times. This chain links TRBV30 with TRBJ1-6; D remains unclear. Looked up from germline, CDR1 is GTSNPN and CDR2 is SVGIG (reference sequence). The CDR3 is 12 residues long. With 0 bases removed from V and 9 bases from J, the gap between germline ends came to 6 bases. CDR3 sequence: CAWSVRPSPLHF. CDR3 DNA sequence: TGTGCCTGGAGTGTACGTCCTTCACCCCTCCACTTT.

This chain links TRBV5-8 with TRBJ2-6; D is unresolved. Germline V gene lookup returns CDR1 SGHTS and CDR2 YDEGEE. The V and J ends lost 4 bases and 0 bases respectively, with 8 bases between them. There are 15 residues in the CDR3. The CDR3 is CASSRTNSGANVLTF. In DNA form, the CDR3 reads TGTGCCAGCAGCCGGACGAACTCTGGGGCCAACGTCCTGACTTTC.

This clone was detected a few times. V gene TRBV28 combines with J gene TRBJ1-4; TRBD1 aligns across 9 bases. The CDR3 is 17 amino acids. Losses at the gene ends were 5 bases for V and 7 bases for J; bases not matched to a gene: 14. Germline values: CDR1 MDHEN, CDR2 SYDVKM. The CDR3 protein is CASSPSAGQGLIEKLFF. CDR3 in DNA: TGTGCCAGCAGTCCCTCCGCGGGACAGGGTTTGATTGAAAAACTGTTTTTT.

The J gene is TRBJ2-3, the V gene TRBV30; D not certain. Trimming removed 3 bases at V and 4 bases at J, with 14 bases between. The CDR3 runs to 14 residues. The germline gives CDR1 GTSNPN, CDR2 SVGIG (reference sequence). CDR3 region: CAWSPGFSSDTQYF. The DNA of the CDR3 is TGTGCCTGGAGCCCCGGTTTCAGCTCAGATACGCAGTATTTT.